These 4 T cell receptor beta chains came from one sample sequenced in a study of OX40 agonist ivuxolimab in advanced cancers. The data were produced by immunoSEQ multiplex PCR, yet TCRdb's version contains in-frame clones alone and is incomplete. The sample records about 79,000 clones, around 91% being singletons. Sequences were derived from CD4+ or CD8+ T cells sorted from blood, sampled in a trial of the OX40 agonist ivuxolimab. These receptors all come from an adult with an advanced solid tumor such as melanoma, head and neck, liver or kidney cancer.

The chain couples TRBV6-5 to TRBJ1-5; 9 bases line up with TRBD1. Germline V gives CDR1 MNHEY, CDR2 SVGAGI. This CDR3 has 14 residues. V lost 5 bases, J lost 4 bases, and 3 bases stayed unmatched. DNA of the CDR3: TGTGCCAGCAGTCACGGACAGGGGAATCAGCCCCAGCATTTT. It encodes CASSHGQGNQPQHF.

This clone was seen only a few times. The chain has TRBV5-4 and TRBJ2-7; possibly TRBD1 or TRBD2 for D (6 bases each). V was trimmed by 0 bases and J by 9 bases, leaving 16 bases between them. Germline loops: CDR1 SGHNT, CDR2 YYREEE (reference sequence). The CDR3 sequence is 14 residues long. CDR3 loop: CASSLGSGGARQYF. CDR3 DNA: TGTGCCAGCAGCTTGGGGTCCGGGGGCGCTAGGCAGTACTTC.

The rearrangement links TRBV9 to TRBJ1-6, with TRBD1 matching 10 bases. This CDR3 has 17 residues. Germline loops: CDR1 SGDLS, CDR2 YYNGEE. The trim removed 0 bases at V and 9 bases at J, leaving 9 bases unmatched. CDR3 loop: CASSVGWDRGAGSPLHF. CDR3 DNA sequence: TGTGCCAGCAGCGTAGGGTGGGACAGGGGCGCGGGTTCACCCCTCCACTTT.

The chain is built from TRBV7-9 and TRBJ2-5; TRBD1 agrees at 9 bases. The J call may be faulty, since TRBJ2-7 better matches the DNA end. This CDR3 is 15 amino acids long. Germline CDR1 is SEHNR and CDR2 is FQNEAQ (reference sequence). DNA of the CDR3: TGTGCCAGCAGCTTAGGTGGGACAGGGCGGACCGAGCAGTACTTC. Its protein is CASSLGGTGRTEQYF.